This TCR beta chain is drawn from a study of T cells in tuberculosis. The overall study: This South African cohort compared adolescents with or without latent tuberculosis against adults with active tuberculosis. Study results and limitations: A GMM-specific repertoire classifier reached 75% to 90% accuracy, AUROC 0.85 to 0.95. Active tuberculosis TCR-alpha repertoires lay closer to GMM-specific TCRs than IGRA-negative controls, suggesting clonal expansion.

Adolescents were screened for latent TB by skin test and IGRA. This CDR3 has 15 residues. In germline, CDR1 is SGDLS, CDR2 YYNGEE. Trimming cost V 0 bases and J 5 bases, with 13 bases left between them. A remark on this clone: Its specificity is not known.

Clones were sequenced by immunoSEQ multiplex PCR, and TCRdb holds only the in-frame ones, with some missing. Seen here are around 33,000 clones, roughly 92% observed once, and the top ten hold 6.5% to 9.5%. This chain uses TRBV9 with TRBJ2-3, with D maybe TRBD2 (6 bases). The source is a donor between 10 and 29 years old with latent tuberculosis or without tuberculosis infection. Some clones in this sample may be carry-over from other donors' samples. Sequenced material: PBMCs. The CDR3 nucleotides are TGTGCCAGCAGCGTAGTGGGGGACTCCAAAGATACGCAGTATTTT. It translates to CASSVVGDSKDTQYF.